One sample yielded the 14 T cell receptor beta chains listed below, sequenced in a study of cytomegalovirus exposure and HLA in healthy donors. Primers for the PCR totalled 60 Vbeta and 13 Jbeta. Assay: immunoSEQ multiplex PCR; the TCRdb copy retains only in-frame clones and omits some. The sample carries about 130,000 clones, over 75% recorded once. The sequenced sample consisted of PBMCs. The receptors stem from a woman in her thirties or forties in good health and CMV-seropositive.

CDR3 region: CASSPEMSPPSYEQYF. CDR3 sequence (DNA): TGCGCCAGCAGTCCCGAAATGTCGCCGCCCTCCTACGAGCAGTACTTC. This rearrangement joins TRBV5-1 to TRBJ2-5, with D hard to call. The better agreement between TRBJ2-7 and the DNA end casts doubt on the J call. Germline CDR1 reads SGHRS; CDR2 reads YFSETQ. The CDR3 runs 16 residues.

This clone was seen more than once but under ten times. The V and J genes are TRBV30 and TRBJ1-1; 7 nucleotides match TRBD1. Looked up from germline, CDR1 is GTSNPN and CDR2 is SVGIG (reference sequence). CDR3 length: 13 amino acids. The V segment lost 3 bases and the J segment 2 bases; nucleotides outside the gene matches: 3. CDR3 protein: CAWSQGGNTEAFF. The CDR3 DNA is TGTGCCTGGAGCCAGGGGGGAAACACTGAAGCTTTCTTT.

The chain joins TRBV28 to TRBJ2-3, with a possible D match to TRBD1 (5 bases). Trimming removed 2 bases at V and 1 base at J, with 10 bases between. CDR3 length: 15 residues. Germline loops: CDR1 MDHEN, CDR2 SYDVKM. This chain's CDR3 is CASSLTGRGTDTQYF. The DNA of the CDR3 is TGTGCCAGCAGTTTAACAGGACGGGGCACAGATACGCAGTATTTT.

The CDR3, as DNA: TGTGCCTGGAGTACGGGAGGGCCTTACGAGCAGTACTTC. It specifies CAWSTGGPYEQYF. The rearrangement uses TRBV30 and TRBJ2-7, with 8 positions matching TRBD2. Germline assignment: CDR1 GTSNPN and CDR2 SVGIG (reference sequence). This CDR3 contains 13 residues. V shed 2 bases, J shed 4 bases, and the junction held 4 bases outside the gene matches.

The CDR3 coding sequence is TGTGCCAGCAGCGGGATAGCGGGCCTCACAGATACGCAGTATTTT. Protein: CASSGIAGLTDTQYF. This chain links TRBV2 with TRBJ2-3, with 7 bases lining up with TRBD2. The length of the CDR3 is 15 residues. Trimming took 6 bases from V and 2 from J; bases not matched to a gene: 8. Germline V gives CDR1 SNHLY, CDR2 FYNNEI.

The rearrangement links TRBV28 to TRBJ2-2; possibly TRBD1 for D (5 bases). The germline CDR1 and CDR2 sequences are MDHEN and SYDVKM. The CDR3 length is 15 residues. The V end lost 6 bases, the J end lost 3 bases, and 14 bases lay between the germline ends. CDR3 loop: CASRFRVEHTGELFF. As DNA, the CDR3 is TGTGCCAGCAGATTCAGGGTTGAGCACACCGGGGAGCTGTTTTTT.

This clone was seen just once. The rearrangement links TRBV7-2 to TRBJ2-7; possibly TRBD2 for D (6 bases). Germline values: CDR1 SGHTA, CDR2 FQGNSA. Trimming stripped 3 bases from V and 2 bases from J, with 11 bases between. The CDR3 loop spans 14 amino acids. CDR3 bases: TGTGCCAGCAGCTTCGGGAGCGGACCCTACGAGCAGTACTTC. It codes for CASSFGSGPYEQYF. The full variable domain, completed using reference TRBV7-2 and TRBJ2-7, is GAGVSQSPSNKVTEKGKDVELRCDPISGHTALYWYRQSLGQGLEFLIYFQGNSAPDKSGLPSDRFSAERTGGSVSTLTIQRTQQEDSAVYLCASSFGSGPYEQYFGPGTRLTVT.

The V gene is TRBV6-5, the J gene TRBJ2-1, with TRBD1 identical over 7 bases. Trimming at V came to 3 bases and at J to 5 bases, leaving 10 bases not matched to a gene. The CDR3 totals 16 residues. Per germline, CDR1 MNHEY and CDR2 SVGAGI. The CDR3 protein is CASSYFRTGNDNEQFF. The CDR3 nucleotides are TGTGCCAGCAGTTATTTCCGGACAGGTAACGACAATGAGCAGTTCTTC.

The CDR3 is CASSDRTTGELFF. CDR3 nucleotides: TGTGCCAGCAGCGACAGAACAACCGGGGAGCTGTTTTTT. The chain links TRBV5-4 to TRBJ2-2; TRBD1 might be the D (5 bases). The length of the CDR3 is 13 residues. The germline CDR1 and CDR2 sequences are SGHNT and YYREEE (reference sequence). The V and J ends lost 4 bases and 5 bases respectively, with 9 bases between them.

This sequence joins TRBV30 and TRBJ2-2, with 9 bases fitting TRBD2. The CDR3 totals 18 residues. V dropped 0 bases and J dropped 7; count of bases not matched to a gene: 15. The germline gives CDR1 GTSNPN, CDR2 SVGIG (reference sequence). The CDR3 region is CAWSVLASGTGRGGELFF. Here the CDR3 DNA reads TGTGCCTGGAGTGTACTCGCTAGCGGGACTGGGAGGGGCGGGGAGCTGTTTTTT.

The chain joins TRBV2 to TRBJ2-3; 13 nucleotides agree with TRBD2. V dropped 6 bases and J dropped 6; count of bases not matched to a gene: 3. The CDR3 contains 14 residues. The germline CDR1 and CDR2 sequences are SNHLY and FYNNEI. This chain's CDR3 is CASSGTSGADTQYF. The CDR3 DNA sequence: TGTGCCAGCAGCGGGACTAGCGGGGCGGATACGCAGTATTTT.

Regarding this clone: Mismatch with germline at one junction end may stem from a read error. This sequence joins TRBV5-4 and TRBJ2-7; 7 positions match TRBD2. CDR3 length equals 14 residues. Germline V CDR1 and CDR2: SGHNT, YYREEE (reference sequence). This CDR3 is CASSLGGREDEQYF. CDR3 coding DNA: TGTGCCAGCAGTTTGGGAGGGAGGGAGGACGAGCAGTACTTC.

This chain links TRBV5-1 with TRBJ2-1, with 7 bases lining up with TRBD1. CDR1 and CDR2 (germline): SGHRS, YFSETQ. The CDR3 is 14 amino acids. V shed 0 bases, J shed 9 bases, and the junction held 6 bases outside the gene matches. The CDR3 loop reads CASSLDRGKGEQFF. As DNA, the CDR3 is TGCGCCAGCAGCTTGGACAGGGGAAAAGGTGAGCAGTTCTTC.

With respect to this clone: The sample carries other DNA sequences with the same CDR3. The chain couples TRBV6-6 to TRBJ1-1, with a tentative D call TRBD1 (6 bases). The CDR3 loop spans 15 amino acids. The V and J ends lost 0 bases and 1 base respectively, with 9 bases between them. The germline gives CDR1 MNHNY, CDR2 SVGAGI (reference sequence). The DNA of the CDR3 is TGTGCCAGCAGTTACTCGGGGGCGGCGAACACTGAAGCTTTCTTT. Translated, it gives CASSYSGAANTEAFF.